This TCR beta chain is drawn from a study of T cells in Graves' hyperthyroidism and ophthalmopathy. Overall study: Peripheral blood was acquired at first diagnosis, ahead of any therapy whatsoever.

Amplification of TCR beta CDR3 regions was performed using RNA transcripts as template. With the HTBI primer set, the TCR CDR3 went through a first round of RT-PCR. TCRdb called the multiplex PCR reads again in MiXCR, with one record for every CDR3 protein. The data contain over 550,000 distinct CDR3 sequences, 15% to 20% of them singletons. The table lists this clonotype with many counts. What it binds is not known. Study-level results: Most expanded thyroid clonotypes above 0.001 recurred in blood. Ophthalmopathy and stable hyperthyroidism were separated by a 13 V-J model.

Hyperthyroidism patients were newly diagnosed, had disease duration under 2 months, and were aged 18 to 65 years. V shed 0 bases and J shed 5 bases, with 14 bases lying between them. The CDR3 consists of 15 residues. Per the germline V gene, CDR1 is SGHVS and CDR2 is FQNEAQ. The sample comprised blood. The chain carries TRBV7-8 and TRBJ2-7; a weak D match, TRBD2 (6 bases). This clonotype was obtained from a woman younger than 35 with Graves' hyperthyroidism. CDR3 nucleotides: TGTGCCAGCAGCTTAGCAGGGACTCTCGCCCACGAGCAGTACTTC. Its translation: CASSLAGTLAHEQYF.